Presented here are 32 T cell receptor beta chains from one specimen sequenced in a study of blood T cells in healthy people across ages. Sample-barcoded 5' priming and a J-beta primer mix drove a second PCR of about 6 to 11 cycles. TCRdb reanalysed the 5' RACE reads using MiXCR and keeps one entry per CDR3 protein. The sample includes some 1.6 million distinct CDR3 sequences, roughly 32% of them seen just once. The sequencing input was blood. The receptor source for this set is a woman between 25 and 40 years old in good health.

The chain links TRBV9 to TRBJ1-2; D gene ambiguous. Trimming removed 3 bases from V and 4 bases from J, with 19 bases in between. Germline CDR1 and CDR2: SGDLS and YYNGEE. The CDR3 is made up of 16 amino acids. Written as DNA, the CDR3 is TGTGCCAGCAGCGGGGCCTCGAAGCCTTTCCTCTATGGCTACACCTTC. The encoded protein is CASSGASKPFLYGYTF.

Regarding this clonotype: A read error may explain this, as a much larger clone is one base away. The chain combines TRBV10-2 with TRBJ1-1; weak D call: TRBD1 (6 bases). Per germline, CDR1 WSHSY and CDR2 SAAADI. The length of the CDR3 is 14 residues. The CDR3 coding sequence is TGCGCCAGCAGTAAGGGGGTGGAAGGAACTGAAGATTTCTTT. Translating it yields CASSKGVEGTEDFF.

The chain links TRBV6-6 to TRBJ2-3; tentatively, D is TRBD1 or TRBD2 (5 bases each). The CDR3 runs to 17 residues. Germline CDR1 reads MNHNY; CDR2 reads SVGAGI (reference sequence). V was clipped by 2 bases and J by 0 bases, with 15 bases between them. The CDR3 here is CASSYTPRGRSTDTQYF. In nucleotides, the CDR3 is TGTGCCAGCAGTTACACGCCCCGGGGCCGGAGCACAGATACGCAGTATTTT.

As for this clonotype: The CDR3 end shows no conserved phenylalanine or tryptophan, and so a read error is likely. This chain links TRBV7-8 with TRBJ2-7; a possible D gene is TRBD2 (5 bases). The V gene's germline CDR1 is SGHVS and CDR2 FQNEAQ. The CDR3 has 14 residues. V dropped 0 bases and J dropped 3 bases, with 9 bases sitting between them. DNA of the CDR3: TGTGCCAGCAGCTTAGCACCCGGGGTCTACGAGCAGTACTCC. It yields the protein CASSLAPGVYEQYS.

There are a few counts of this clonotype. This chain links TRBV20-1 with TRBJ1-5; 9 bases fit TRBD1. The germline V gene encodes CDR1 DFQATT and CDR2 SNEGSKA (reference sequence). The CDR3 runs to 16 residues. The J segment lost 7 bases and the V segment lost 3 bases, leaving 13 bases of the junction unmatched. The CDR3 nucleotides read TGCAGTGCTAGTATCCCCTCCGGGACAGGGAACCAGCCCCAGCATTTT. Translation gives CSASIPSGTGNQPQHF.

In DNA, the CDR3 is TGTGCCAGCAGCGAGCTGGAGGGCTACGAGCAGTACTTC. The encoded protein is CASSELEGYEQYF. The chain combines TRBV9 with TRBJ2-7; possible D gene TRBD2, 6 bases. Trimming took off 3 bases at V and 3 bases at J, with 10 bases between the two ends. The CDR3 length is 13 residues. CDR1 is SGDLS, CDR2 YYNGEE, per germline.

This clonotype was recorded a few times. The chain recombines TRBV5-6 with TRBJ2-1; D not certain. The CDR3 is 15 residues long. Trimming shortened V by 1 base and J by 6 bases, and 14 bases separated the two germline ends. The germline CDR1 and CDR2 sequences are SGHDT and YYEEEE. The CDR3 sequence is CASSLQETLRNEQFF. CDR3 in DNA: TGTGCCAGCAGCTTGCAAGAGACGCTTCGCAATGAGCAGTTCTTC.

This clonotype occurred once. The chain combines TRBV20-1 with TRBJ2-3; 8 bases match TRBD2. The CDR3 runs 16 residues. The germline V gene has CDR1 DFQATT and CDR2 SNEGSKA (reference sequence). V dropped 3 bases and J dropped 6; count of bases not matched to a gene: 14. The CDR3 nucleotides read TGCAGTGCTAGGTCAGCGGGGGTCCCGGATCAGGATACGCAGTATTTT. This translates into CSARSAGVPDQDTQYF.

The CDR3 nucleotides read TGTGCCAGCAGCCAAGACCGTCTTATTAACTATGGCTACACCTTC. It codes for CASSQDRLINYGYTF. This chain connects TRBV14 to TRBJ1-2; D is undetermined. Germline V gene data show CDR1 as SGHDN and CDR2 as FVKESK. The CDR3 is 15 amino acids. V lost 0 bases to trimming and J lost 1 base, with 9 bases between them.

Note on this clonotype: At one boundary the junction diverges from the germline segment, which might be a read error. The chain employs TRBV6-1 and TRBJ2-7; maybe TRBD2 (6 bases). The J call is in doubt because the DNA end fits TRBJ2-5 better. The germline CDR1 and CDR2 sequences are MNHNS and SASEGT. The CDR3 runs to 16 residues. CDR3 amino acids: CASSEVGTHRIRTQYF. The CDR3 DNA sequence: TGTGCCAGTAGTGAAGTCGGGACTCATCGGATCCGGACCCAGTACTTC.

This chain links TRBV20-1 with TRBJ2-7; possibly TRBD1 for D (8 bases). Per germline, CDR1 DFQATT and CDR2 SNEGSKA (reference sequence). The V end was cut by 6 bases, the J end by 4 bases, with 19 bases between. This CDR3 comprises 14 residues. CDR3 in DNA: TGCAGTGCCCTAACAGGGGGGGCAGGGTACGAGCAGTACTTC. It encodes CSALTGGAGYEQYF.

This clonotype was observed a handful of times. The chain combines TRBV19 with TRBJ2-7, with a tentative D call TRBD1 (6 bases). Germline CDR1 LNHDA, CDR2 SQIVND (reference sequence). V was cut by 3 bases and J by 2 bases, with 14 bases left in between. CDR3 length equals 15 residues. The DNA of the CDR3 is TGTGCCAGTAGTATCGGTTACGCAGGGGCCTACGAGCAGTACTTC. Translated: CASSIGYAGAYEQYF.

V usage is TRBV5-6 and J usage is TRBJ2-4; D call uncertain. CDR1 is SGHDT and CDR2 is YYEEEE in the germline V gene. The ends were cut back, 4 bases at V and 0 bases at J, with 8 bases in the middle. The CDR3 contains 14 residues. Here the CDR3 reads CASSHGRAKNIQYF. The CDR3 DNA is TGTGCCAGCAGCCACGGACGAGCCAAAAACATTCAGTACTTC.

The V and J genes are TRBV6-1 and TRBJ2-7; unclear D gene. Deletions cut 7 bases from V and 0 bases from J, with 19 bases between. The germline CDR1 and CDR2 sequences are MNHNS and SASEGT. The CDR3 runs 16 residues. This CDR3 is CASNNALSQNSYEQYF. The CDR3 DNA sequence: TGTGCCAGCAATAACGCCCTCTCCCAGAACTCCTACGAGCAGTACTTC.

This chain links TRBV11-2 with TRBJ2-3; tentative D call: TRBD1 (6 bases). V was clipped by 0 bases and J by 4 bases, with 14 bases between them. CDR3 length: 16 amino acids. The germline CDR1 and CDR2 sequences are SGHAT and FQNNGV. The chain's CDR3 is CASSLEGHLLADTQYF. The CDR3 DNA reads TGTGCCAGCAGCTTAGAGGGACACTTGTTGGCAGATACGCAGTATTTT.

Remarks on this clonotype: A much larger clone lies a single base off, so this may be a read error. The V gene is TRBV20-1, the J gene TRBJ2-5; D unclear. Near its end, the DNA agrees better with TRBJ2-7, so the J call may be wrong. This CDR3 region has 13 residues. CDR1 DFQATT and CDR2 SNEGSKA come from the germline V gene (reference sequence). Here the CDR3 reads CSASGHKSHEQYF. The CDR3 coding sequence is TGCAGTGCTAGTGGTCACAAGTCCCACGAGCAGTACTTC.

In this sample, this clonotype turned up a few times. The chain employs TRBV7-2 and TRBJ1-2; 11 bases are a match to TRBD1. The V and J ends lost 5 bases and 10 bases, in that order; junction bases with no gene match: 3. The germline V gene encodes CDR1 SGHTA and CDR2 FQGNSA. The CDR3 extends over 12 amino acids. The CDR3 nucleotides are TGTGCCAGCAGCCTGGGACAGGGGGACTACACCTTC. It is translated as CASSLGQGDYTF.

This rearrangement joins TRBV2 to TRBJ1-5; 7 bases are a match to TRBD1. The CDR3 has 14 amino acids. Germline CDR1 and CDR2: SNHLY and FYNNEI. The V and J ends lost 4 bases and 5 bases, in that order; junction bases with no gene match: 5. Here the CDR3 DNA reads TGTGCCAGCAGTGCCGACAGGGCGGATCAGCCCCAGCATTTT. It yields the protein CASSADRADQPQHF.

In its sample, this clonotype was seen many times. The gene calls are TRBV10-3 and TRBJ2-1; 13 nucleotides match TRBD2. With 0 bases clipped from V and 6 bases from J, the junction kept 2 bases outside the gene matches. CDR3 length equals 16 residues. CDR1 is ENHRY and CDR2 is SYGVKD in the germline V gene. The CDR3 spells CAISESWTSGSNEQFF. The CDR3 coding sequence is TGTGCCATCAGTGAGTCGTGGACTAGCGGGAGCAATGAGCAGTTCTTC.

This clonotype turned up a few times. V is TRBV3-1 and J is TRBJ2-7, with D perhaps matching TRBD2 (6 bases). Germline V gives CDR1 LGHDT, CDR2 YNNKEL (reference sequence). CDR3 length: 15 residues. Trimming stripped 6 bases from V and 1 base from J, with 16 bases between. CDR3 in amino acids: CASSHGLSTSYEQYF. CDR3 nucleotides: TGTGCCAGCAGTCATGGACTATCTACGTCCTACGAGCAGTACTTC.

CDR3 sequence (DNA): TGCAGTGCTAGATTGGGTCTCATTGAAGCTTTCTTT. Translation: CSARLGLIEAFF. The rearrangement joins TRBV20-1 to TRBJ1-1; D not resolved. CDR3 length equals 12 residues. Germline V lookup: CDR1 DFQATT, CDR2 SNEGSKA (reference sequence). Trimming took off 2 bases at V and 7 bases at J, with 11 bases between the two ends.

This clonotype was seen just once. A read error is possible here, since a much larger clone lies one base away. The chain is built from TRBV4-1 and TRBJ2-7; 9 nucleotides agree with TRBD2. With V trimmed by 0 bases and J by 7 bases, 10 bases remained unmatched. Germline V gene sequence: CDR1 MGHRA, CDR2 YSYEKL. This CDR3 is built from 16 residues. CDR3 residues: CASSQEKGGRAAEQYF. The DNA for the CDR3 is TGCGCCAGCAGCCAAGAGAAAGGCGGGAGGGCCGCTGAGCAGTACTTC.

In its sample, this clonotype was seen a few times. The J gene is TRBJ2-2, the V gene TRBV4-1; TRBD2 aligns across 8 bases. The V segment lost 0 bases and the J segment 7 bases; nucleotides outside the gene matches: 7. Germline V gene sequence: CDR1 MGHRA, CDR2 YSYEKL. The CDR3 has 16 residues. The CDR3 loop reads CASSQDIGLAGGELFF. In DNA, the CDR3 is TGCGCCAGCAGCCAAGATATAGGCCTAGCGGGCGGGGAGCTGTTTTTT.

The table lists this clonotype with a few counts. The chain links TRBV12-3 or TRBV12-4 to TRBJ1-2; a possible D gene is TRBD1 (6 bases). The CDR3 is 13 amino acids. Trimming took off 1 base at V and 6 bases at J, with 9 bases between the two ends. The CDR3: CASSLEGGHGYTF. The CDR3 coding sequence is TGTGCCAGCAGTTTAGAGGGGGGCCATGGCTACACCTTC.

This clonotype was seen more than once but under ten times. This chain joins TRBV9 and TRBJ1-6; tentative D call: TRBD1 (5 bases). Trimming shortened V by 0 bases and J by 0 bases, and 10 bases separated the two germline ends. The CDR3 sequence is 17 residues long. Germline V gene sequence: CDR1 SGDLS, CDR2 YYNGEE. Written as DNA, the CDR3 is TGTGCCAGCAGCGTAGTCTACAGGAGCTCCTATAATTCACCCCTCCACTTT. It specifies CASSVVYRSSYNSPLHF.

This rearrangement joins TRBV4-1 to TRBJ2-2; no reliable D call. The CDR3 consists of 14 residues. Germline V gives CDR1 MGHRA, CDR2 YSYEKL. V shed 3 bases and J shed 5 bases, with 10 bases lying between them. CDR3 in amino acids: CASSHPRVTGELFF. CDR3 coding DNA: TGCGCCAGCAGCCACCCCCGGGTAACCGGGGAGCTGTTTTTT.

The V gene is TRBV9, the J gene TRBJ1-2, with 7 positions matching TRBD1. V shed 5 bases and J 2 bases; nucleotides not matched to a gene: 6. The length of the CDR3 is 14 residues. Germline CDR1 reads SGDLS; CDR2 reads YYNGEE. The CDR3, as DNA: TGTGCCAGCAGAAACAGGGACAGCAACTATGGCTACACCTTC. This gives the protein CASRNRDSNYGYTF.

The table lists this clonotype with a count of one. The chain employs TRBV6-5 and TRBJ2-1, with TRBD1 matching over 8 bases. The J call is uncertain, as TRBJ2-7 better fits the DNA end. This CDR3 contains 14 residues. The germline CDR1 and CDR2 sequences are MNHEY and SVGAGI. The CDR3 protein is CASTRQGFTGEQYF. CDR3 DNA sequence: TGTGCCAGCACAAGACAGGGGTTCACGGGAGAGCAGTACTTC.

Here the CDR3 reads CSARPTGANVLTF. Written as DNA, the CDR3 is TGCAGTGCTAGACCCACTGGGGCCAACGTCCTGACTTTC. V usage is TRBV20-1 and J usage is TRBJ2-6; D is unclear. Trimming cost V 2 bases and J 2 bases, with 4 bases left between them. Germline-derived CDR1 and CDR2 are DFQATT and SNEGSKA (reference sequence). The CDR3 length is 13 residues.

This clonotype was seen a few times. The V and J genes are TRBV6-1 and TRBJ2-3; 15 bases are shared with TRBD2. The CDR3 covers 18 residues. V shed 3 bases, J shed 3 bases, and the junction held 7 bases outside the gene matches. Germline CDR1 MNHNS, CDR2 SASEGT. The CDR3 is CASSDGLAGGPLTDTQYF. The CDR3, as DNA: TGTGCCAGCAGTGACGGACTAGCGGGGGGGCCTTTAACAGATACGCAGTATTTT.

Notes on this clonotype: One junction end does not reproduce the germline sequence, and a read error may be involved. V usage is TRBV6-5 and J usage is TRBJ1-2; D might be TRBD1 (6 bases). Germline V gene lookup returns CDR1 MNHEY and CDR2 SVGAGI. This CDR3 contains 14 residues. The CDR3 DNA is TGTGCCAACAGTTCCAGGGACACGAACTATGGCTACACCTTC. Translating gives CANSSRDTNYGYTF.

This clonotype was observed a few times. The CDR3: CASSLRGTALEQYF. The DNA of the CDR3 is TGTGCCAGCAGCTTAAGAGGGACAGCGCTCGAGCAGTACTTC. J is TRBJ2-7 and V is TRBV11-2; 7 bases map to TRBD1. CDR1 and CDR2 (germline): SGHAT, FQNNGV. The CDR3 has 14 amino acids. The trim removed 2 bases at V and 6 bases at J, leaving 7 bases unmatched. Complete variable domain (other parts from reference TRBV11-2 and TRBJ2-7): EAGVAQSPRYKIIEKRQSVAFWCNPISGHATLYWYQQILGQGPKLLIQFQNNGVVDDSQLPKDRFSAERLKGVDSTLKIQPAKLEDSAVYLCASSLRGTALEQYFGPGTRLTVT.